This T cell receptor (beta chain) was captured by sequencing in a study of T-cell reconstitution after alpha-beta-depleted transplantation in children. This clonotype occurred a few times. Molecular barcoding with unique molecular identifiers was used for the TCRbeta library. MiXCR, applied by TCRdb to the PCR reads, yields one record per CDR3 protein. The sample holds some 290,000 distinct CDR3 sequences, over 20% seen once. This CDR3 region has 14 residues. CDR1 MDHEN and CDR2 SYDVKM come from the germline V gene. The V gene end was trimmed by 5 bases and the J gene end by 1 base; junction bases not matched to a gene: 4.

Sample: PBMCs, mostly from graft donor cells, taken 180 days after TCRalphabeta/CD19-depleted stem cell transplant. The chain carries TRBV28 and TRBJ2-5; 7 nucleotides align to TRBD1. This clonotype was sampled from a male patient aged 10-17 years who had a stem cell transplant for acute lymphoblastic leukemia, so the T cells may come from the graft donor. Here the CDR3 DNA reads TGTGCCAGCAGTCCCCGACAGGGCCAAGAGACCCAGTACTTC. As protein: CASSPRQGQETQYF.